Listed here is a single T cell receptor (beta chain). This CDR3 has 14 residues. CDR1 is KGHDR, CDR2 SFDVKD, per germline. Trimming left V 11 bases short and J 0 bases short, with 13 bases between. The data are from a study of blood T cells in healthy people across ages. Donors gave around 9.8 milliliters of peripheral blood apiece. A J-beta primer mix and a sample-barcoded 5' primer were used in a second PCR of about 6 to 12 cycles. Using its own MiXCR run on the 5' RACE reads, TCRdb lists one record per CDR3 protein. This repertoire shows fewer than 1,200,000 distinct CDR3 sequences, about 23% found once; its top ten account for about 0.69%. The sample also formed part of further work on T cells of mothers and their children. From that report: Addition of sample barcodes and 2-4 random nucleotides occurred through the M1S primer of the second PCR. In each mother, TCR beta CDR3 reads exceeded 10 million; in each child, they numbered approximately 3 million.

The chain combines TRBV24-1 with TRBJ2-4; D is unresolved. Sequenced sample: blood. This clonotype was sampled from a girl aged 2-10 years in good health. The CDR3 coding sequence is TGTGCCAAGTCAAGGTCCTTAGCCAAAAACATTCAGTACTTC. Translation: CAKSRSLAKNIQYF.